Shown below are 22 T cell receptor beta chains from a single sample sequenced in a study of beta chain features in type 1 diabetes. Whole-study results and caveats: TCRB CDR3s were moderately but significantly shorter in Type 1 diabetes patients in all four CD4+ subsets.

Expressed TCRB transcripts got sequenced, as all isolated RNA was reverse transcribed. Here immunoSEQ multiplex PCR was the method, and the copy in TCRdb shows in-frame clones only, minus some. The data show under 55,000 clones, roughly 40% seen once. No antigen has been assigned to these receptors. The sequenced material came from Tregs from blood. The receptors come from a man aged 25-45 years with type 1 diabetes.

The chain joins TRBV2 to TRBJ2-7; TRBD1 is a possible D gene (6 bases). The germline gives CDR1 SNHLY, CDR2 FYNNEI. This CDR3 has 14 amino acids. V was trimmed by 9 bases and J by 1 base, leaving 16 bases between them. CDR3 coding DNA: TGTGCCAGTGCGGACCGGGACAAATCCTACGAGCAGTACTTC. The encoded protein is CASADRDKSYEQYF.

The CDR3 DNA reads as TGTGCCAGTACGGGGCAACCCGGGACAACCTGGGAGACCCAGTACTTC. Encoded protein: CASTGQPGTTWETQYF. This chain joins TRBV19 and TRBJ2-5, with D perhaps matching TRBD1 (6 bases). This CDR3 has 16 residues. V was trimmed by 7 bases and J by 5 bases, leaving 23 bases between them. Germline V gene data show CDR1 as LNHDA and CDR2 as SQIVND (reference sequence).

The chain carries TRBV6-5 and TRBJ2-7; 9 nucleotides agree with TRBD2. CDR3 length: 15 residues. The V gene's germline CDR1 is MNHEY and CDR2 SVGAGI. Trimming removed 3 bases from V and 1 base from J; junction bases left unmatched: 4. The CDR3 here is CASSYSGSRSYEQYF. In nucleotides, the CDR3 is TGTGCCAGCAGTTATAGCGGGAGTAGATCCTACGAGCAGTACTTC.

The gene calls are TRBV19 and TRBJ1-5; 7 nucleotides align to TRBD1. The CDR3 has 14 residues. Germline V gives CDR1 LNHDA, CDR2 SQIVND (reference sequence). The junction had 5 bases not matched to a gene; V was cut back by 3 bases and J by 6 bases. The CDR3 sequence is CASSMVSGGQPQHF. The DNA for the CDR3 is TGTGCCAGTAGTATGGTATCAGGGGGTCAGCCCCAGCATTTT.

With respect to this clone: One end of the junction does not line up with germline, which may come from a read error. In DNA form, the CDR3 reads TGCAGCGTGGAAGGGGGGGTTTTGTACACTGAAGCTTTCTTT. It specifies CSVEGGVLYTEAFF. V usage is TRBV29-1 and J usage is TRBJ1-1; maybe TRBD1 (6 bases). Germline V gives CDR1 SQVTM, CDR2 ANQGSEA. The CDR3 spans 14 residues.

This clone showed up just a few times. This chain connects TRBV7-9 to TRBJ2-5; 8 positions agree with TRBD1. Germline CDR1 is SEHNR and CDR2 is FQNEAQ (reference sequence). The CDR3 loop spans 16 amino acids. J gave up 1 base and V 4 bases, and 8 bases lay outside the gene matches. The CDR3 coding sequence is TGTGCCAGCAGCTCCGGACAGGGATCCCTCCAAGAGACCCAGTACTTC. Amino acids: CASSSGQGSLQETQYF.

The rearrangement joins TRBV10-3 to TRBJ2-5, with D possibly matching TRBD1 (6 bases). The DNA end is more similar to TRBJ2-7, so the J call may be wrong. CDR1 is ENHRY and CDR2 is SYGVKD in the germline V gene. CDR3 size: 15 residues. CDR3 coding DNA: TGTGCCATCAGTGAGATGAAGACAGGCACCTACGAGCAGTACTTC. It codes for CAISEMKTGTYEQYF.

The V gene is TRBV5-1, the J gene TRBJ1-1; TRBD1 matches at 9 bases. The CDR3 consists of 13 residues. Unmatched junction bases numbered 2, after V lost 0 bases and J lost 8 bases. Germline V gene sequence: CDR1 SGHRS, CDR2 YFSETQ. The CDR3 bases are TGCGCCAGCAGCTTGGGGACAGGGGAAGAAGCTTTCTTT. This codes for CASSLGTGEEAFF.

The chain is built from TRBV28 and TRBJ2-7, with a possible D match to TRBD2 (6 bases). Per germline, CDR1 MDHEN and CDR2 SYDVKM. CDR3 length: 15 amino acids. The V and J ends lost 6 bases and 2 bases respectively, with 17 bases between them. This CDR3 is CASSDASGVPYEQYF. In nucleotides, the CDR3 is TGTGCCAGCAGCGACGCCTCGGGAGTCCCCTACGAGCAGTACTTC.

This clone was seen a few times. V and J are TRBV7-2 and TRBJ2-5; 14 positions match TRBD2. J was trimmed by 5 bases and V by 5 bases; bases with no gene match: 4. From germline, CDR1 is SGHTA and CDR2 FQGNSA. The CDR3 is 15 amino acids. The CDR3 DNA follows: TGTGCCAGCAGCCTGGGACTAGCGGGAGTGGAGACCCAGTACTTC. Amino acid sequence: CASSLGLAGVETQYF.

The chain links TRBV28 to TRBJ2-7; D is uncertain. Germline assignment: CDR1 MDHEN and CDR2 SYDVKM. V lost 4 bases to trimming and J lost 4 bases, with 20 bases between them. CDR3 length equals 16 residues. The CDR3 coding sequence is TGTGCCAGCAGTTCCCCCCGCATGCAGTTAAGTTACGAGCAGTACTTC. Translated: CASSSPRMQLSYEQYF.

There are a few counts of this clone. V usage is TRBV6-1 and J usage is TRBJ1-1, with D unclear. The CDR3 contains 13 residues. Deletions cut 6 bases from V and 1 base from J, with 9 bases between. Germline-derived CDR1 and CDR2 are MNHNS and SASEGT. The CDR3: CASSVTGNTEAFF. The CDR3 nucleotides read TGTGCCAGCAGCGTTACGGGGAACACTGAAGCTTTCTTT.

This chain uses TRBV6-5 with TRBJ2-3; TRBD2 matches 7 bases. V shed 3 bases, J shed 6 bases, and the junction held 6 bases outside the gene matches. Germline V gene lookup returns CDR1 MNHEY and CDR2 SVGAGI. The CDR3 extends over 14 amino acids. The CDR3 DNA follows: TGTGCCAGCAGTTATAGCGGGCTTACGGATACGCAGTATTTT. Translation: CASSYSGLTDTQYF.

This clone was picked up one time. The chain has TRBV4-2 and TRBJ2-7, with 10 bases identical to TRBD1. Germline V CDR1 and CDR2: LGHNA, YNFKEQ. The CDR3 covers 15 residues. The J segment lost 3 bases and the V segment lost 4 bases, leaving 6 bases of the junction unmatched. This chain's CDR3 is CASSRSGTGDYEQYF. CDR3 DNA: TGTGCCAGCAGCCGCAGTGGGACAGGGGACTACGAGCAGTACTTC.

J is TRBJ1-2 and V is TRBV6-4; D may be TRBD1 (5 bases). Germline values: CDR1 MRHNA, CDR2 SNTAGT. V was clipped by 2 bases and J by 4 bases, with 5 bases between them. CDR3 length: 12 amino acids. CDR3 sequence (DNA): TGTGCCAGCAGTGACGACAGCTATGGCTACACCTTC. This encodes CASSDDSYGYTF.

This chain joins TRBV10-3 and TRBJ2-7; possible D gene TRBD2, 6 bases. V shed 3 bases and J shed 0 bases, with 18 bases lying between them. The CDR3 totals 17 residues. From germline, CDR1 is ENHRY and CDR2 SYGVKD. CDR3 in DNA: TGTGCCATCAGTGAATTTGGTGATAGCGGAAGCTCCTACGAGCAGTACTTC. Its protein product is CAISEFGDSGSSYEQYF.

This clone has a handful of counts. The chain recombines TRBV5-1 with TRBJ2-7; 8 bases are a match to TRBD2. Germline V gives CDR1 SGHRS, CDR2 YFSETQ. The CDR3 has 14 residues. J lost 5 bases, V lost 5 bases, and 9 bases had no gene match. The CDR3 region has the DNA TGCGCCAGCAGGGAGACAGCGGGAGTCGACGAGCAGTACTTC. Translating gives CASRETAGVDEQYF.

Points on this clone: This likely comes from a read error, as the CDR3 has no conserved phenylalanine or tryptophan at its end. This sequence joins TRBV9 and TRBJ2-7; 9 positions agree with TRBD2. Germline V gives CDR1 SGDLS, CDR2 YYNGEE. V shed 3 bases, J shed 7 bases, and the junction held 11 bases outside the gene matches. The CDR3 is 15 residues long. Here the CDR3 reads CASSGPRGGREEQYL. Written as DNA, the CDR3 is TGTGCCAGCAGCGGGCCGCGGGGCGGGAGGGAGGAGCAGTACCTC.

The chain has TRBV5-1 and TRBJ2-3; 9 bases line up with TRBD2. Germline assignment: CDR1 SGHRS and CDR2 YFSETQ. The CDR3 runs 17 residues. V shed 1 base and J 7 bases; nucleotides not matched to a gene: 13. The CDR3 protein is CASSLQSSGTAVNTQYF. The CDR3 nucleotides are TGCGCCAGCAGCTTGCAATCTAGCGGGACGGCGGTGAATACGCAGTATTTT.

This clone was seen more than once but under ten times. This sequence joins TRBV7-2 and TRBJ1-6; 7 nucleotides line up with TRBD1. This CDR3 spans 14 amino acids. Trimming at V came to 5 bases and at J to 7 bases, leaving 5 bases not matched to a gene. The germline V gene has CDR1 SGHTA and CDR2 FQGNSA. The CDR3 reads CASSPTQGNSPLHF. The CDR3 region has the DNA TGTGCCAGCAGCCCTACACAGGGGAATTCACCCCTCCACTTT.

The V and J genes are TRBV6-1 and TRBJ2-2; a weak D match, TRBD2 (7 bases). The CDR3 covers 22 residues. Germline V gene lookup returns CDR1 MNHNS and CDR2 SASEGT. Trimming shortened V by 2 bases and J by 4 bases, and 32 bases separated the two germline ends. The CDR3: CASSEFPLPGGGQRVPTGELFF. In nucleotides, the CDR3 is TGTGCCAGCAGTGAATTCCCGTTGCCGGGCGGGGGCCAGCGGGTTCCCACCGGGGAGCTGTTTTTT.

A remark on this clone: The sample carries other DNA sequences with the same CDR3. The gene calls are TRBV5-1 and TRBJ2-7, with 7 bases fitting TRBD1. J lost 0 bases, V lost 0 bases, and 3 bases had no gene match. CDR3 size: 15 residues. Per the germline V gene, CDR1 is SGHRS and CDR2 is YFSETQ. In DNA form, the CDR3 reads TGCGCCAGCAGCTTGGGGGGGACAGACTCCTACGAGCAGTACTTC. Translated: CASSLGGTDSYEQYF.